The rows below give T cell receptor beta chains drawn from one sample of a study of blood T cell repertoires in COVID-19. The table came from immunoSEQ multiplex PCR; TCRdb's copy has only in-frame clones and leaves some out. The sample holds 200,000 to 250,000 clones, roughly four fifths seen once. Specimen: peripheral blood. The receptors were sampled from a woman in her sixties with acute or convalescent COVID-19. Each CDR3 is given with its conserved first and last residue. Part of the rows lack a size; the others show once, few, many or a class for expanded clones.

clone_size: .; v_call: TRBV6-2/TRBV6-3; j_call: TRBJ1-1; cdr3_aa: CASSYRVGRTEAFF
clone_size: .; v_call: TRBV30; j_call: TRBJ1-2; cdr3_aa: CAWSVYRGYGYTF
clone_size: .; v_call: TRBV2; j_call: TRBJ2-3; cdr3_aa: CASSEAGGPNTQYF
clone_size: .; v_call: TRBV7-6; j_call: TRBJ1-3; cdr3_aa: CASSLASGSGNTIYF
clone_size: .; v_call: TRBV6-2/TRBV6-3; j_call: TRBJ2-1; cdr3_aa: CASSAWTSGGSDEQFF
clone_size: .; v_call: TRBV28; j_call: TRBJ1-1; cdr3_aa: CASSAYSFSTEAFF
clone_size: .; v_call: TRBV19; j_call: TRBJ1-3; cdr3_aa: CASSVGNTIYF
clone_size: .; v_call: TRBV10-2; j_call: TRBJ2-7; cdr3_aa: CASVNGGEQYF
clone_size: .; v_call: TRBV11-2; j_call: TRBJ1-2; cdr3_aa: CASSRQGSHYGYTF
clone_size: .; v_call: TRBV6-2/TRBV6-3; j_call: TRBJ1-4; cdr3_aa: CASSGQPNEKLFF
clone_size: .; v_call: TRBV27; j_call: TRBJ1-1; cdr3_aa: CASSFNQMNTEAFF
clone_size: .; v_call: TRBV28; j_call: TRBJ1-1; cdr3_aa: CASREGWNTEAFF
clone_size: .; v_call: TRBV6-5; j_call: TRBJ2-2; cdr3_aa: CASRALDRAGGELFF
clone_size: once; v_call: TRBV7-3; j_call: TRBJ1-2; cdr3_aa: CASSLSPGDNDGYTF
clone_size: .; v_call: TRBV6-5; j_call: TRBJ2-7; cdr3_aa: CASMEEGGSSYEQYF
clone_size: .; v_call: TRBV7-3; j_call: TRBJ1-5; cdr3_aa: CASSRADRDRGSGGQPQHF
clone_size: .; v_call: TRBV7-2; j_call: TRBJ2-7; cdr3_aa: CATSPGGSSYEQYF
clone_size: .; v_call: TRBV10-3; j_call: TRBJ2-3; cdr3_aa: CAISAQGSGTDTQYF
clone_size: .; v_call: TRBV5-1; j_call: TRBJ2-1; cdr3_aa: CASSLNNEQFF
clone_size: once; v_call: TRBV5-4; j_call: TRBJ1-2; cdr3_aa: CASSLQFRGVRGGYTF
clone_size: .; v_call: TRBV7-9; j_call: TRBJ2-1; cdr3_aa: CASSPVGTGGNEQFF
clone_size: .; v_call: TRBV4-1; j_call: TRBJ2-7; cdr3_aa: CASSQNSPGYEQYF
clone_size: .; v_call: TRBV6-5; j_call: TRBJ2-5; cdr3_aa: CASSLQGLETQYF
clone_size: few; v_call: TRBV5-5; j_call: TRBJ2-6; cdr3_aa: CASSLVVRTGANVLTF
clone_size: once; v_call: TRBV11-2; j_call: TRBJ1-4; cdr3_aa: CASSSIQTGRNEKLFF
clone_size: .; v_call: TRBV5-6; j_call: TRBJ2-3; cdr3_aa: CASSLLLGQGISSTDTQYF
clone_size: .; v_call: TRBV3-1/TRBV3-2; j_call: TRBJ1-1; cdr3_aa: CASSQLWAGNTEAFF
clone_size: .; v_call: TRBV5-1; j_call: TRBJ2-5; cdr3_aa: CASSFGGQGAQETQYF
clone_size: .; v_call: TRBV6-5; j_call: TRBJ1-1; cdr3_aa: CASSMGGTFRAFF
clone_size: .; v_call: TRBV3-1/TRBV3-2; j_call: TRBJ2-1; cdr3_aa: CASSRGTSEGFF
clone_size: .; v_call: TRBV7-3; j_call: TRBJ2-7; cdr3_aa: CASSLTSGGYEQYF
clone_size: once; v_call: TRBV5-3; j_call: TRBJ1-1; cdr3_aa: CARRLTGGPPATEAFF
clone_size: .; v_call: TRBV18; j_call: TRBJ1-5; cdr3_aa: CASSPLGTGGASGNQPQHF
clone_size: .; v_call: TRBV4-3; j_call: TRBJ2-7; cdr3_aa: CASSQEAGGLYEQYF
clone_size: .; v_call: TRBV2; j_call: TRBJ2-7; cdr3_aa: CASRSGGINEQYF
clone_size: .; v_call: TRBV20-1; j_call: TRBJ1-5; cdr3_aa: CSASGQGDQPQHF
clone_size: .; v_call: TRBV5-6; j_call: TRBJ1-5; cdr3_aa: CASSLGRPGVGQPQHF
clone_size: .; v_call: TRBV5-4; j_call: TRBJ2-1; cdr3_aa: CASSSSGGASYNEQFF
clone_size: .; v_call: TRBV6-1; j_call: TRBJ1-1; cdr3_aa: CASREGAGRAEAFF
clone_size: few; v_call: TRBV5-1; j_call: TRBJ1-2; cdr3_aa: CASTIGNYGYTF
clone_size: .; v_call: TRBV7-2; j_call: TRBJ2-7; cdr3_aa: CASSSSGGAYEQYF
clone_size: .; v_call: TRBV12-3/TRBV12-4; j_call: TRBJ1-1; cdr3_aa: CASMGSILTEAFF
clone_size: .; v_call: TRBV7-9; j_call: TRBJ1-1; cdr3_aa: CASSSPSGMSAEAFF